This section outlines one TCR beta chain sequence together with its context. What it recognizes is unknown. Described time point: time of PML onset. The sample comes from a study of multiple sclerosis patients with progressive multifocal leukoencephalopathy. This CDR3 spans 18 amino acids. Trimming removed 4 bases at V and 4 bases at J, with 27 bases between. Germline V gives CDR1 SQVTM, CDR2 ANQGSEA. Study-level results: Preferential TRBV-TRBJ pairings or common gene usage were not detected at PML. Before and during natalizumab, the clones expanded at PML already existed.

Each PCR contained spiked synthetic TR CDR3 controls spanning every V-J pairing. Here immunoSEQ multiplex PCR was the method, and the copy in TCRdb shows in-frame clones only, minus some. The sample consists of some 31,000 clones, roughly 87% of them appearing once. This TCR came from a human donor with progressive multifocal leukoencephalopathy. Sequenced material: PBMCs, taken from a patient treated with natalizumab. The gene calls are TRBV29-1 and TRBJ2-3; D remains unclear. The CDR3 nucleotides are TGCAGCGTTGGGGGTCAGATCCGGGCCCAGGACGGAGCAGATACGCAGTATTTT. It translates to CSVGGQIRAQDGADTQYF.